The source of this TCR beta chain is a study of T cell changes during pregnancy in multiple sclerosis (dated by TCRdb to the late 2010s). Some background on the complete study: In women with multiple sclerosis, the researchers looked at how the T cell repertoire shifted as pregnancy progressed.

This clone came up a few times. It has no known antigen specificity. No base quality values were provided; no much bigger clone lies one nucleotide off. Library method: the immunoSEQ multiplex PCR assay. TCRdb's version of the immuneACCESS table is confined to in-frame rearrangements and falls short of the full clone set. An unresolved V gene accounts for under half of the shortfall where checked; the remainder is of unknown origin. The sample has about 83,000 clones on record, around 93% of them singletons. The top ten hold 3.5% to 4% of the sample. The cysteine opens and the phenylalanine closes a CDR3 of 14 amino acids. Only the CDR3 DNA stays, 42 bases, in frame from base 1. The germline V gene (reference sequence) yields SEHNR for CDR1 and FQNEAQ for CDR2. V and J lose 1 base and 2 bases, and a span of 9 bases separates them.

This sample comprised PBMCs, obtained in the first trimester of pregnancy. The chain is assembled from TRBV7-9 and TRBJ2-7; the D gene lacks a confident call. The clonotype originates from a female donor in good health, serving as a control in a pregnancy study. Some clones in this sample may be carry-over from other donors' samples. The sequenced DNA is TGTGCCAGCAGCTTAGTCGGAGATGCCTACGAGCAGTACTTC. It translates to CASSLVGDAYEQYF.